This is a list of T cell receptor beta chains from one sample in a study of cytomegalovirus exposure and HLA in healthy donors. This table comes from immunoSEQ multiplex PCR, and its TCRdb copy is limited to in-frame clones, with some not included. Here the sample spans about 78,000 clones, around three quarters being singletons. The sequencing input was PBMCs. These TCRs come from a male donor in good health and CMV-seronegative. Both conserved end residues are part of each CDR3. Each record gives: J gene, clone size, V gene, D gene, CDR3 DNA, CDR3 protein. D genes are given only for firm matches. Only some rows state a clone size, as once, few, many or a class for expanded clones.

TRBJ2-1	-	TRBV7-8	TRBD2	TGTGCCAGCAGCTTAGTTCTCGGACTAGCGGGAGGCGGGAACTACAATGAGCAGTTCTTC	CASSLVLGLAGGGNYNEQFF
TRBJ2-7	-	TRBV7-9	TRBD2	TGTGCCAGCAGCCCGCGGGACTACTACGAGCAGTACTTC	CASSPRDYYEQYF
TRBJ2-7	once	TRBV19	TRBD2	TGTGCCAGTAGTATTGGAGCGGGACTCAACTCCTACGAGCAGTACTTC	CASSIGAGLNSYEQYF
TRBJ2-3	-	TRBV30	TRBD2	TGTGCCTGGAGTGGGCGGGGGGTAGATACGCAGTATTTT	CAWSGRGVDTQYF
TRBJ1-1	-	TRBV19	TRBD1	TGTGCCAGTAGTATCTATGACAGGGGGCCGAACTCTGAAGCTTTCTTT	CASSIYDRGPNSEAFF
TRBJ1-5	-	TRBV27	TRBD1	TGTGCCAGCAGTCCCGGGACAGCTTCCTTACAACTTCAGCCCCAGCATTTT	CASSPGTASLQLQPQHF
TRBJ1-4	-	TRBV2	-	TGTGCCACCAAGTGGGGAGCAGAACAGGAAAAACTGTTTTTT	CATKWGAEQEKLFF
TRBJ2-6	-	TRBV30	TRBD1	TGTGCCTGTACCTCCCGGACAGGTCTCTCTGGGGCCAACGTCCTGACTTTC	CACTSRTGLSGANVLTF
TRBJ2-3	-	TRBV9	TRBD2	TGTGCCAGCAGCGTATCGGTAAGCGGGACTTCTCATACGCAGTATTTT	CASSVSVSGTSHTQYF
TRBJ1-1	-	TRBV9	-	TGTGCCAGCAGCACCAGCGCCAACACATACACTGAAGCTTTCTTT	CASSTSANTYTEAFF
TRBJ2-3	-	TRBV11-2	-	TGTGCCAGCAGCCAACAGTGGGACAAAAAAACAGATACGCAGTATTTT	CASSQQWDKKTDTQYF
TRBJ2-3	-	TRBV9	-	TGTGCCAGCAGCGTAGACAGATTCACAGATACGCAGTATTTT	CASSVDRFTDTQYF
TRBJ1-5	-	TRBV2	-	TGTGCCAGCAGTGAAGTTAGCGTGGGATTGAATCAGCCCCAGCATTTT	CASSEVSVGLNQPQHF
TRBJ2-1	once	TRBV30	-	TGTGCCTGGAAACTCCAGGGGTCCTACAATGAGCAGTTCTTC	CAWKLQGSYNEQFF
TRBJ1-2	-	TRBV5-6	-	TGTGCCAGCAGCTTTCCGGGGTTCGGCTACACCTTC	CASSFPGFGYTF
TRBJ2-2	-	TRBV5-4	TRBD2	TGTGCCAGCAAGGCTAGCGGGGCGAACACCGGGGAGCTGTTTTTT	CASKASGANTGELFF
TRBJ2-5	few	TRBV2	TRBD2	TGTGCCAGCAGTGAGCCAGGGAGGGTAGGTGAGACCCAGTACTTC	CASSEPGRVGETQYF
TRBJ1-4	-	TRBV9	-	TGTGCCAGCAGCGTAGCTAAATCCGGAAAACTGTTTTTT	CASSVAKSGKLFF
TRBJ1-6	-	TRBV5-1	-	TGCGCCAGCAGCTCGGACATTAATCGCTCACCCCTCCACTTT	CASSSDINRSPLHF
TRBJ2-7	-	TRBV6-1	-	TGTGCCAGCAGTGAAATATCCAGGGAGGCCTACGAGCAGTACTTC	CASSEISREAYEQYF
TRBJ2-1	-	TRBV27	TRBD2	TGTGCCAGCACTCCGACGACTAGCGTAGACAATGAGCAGTTCTTC	CASTPTTSVDNEQFF
TRBJ2-3	-	TRBV5-1	TRBD2	TGCGCCAGCAGCTTGGACGGGAGGGCCGGCACAGATACGCAGTATTTT	CASSLDGRAGTDTQYF
TRBJ2-2	-	TRBV4-1	TRBD2	TGCGCCAGCAGCCAAGGCGGGAGCCTAGCGGACACCGGGGAGCTGTTTTTT	CASSQGGSLADTGELFF
TRBJ2-5	-	TRBV18	-	TGTGCCAGCACCGGACAGATGGAGACCCAGTACTTC	CASTGQMETQYF
TRBJ1-2	-	TRBV28	-	TGTGCCAGCAGCTCGGCCTCGAGGGTCTATGGCTACACCTTC	CASSSASRVYGYTF
TRBJ1-6	-	TRBV6-6	-	TGTGCCAGCAGTTACGGGGGGGGGAATTCACCCCTCCACTTT	CASSYGGGNSPLHF
TRBJ1-2	few	TRBV27	-	TGTGCCAGCAGTTTGCAACAACAGGGAGGGGGAAGCTATGGCTACACCTTC	CASSLQQQGGGSYGYTF
TRBJ2-5	-	TRBV6-5	-	TGTGCCAGCAGATCGTCCCAAGAGACCCAGTACTTC	CASRSSQETQYF
TRBJ2-5	-	TRBV5-4	-	TGTGCCAGCAGCTCCGGGGGAGCAGAGACCCAGTACTTC	CASSSGGAETQYF
TRBJ1-2	-	TRBV14	-	TGTGCCAGCAGCCTGGCGGGGGTCTATGGCTACACCTTC	CASSLAGVYGYTF
TRBJ2-7	-	TRBV5-1	TRBD2	TGCGCCAGCAGCTCTGATAGCGGGGGGGTGGGCTACGAGCAGTACTTC	CASSSDSGGVGYEQYF
TRBJ1-2	few	TRBV4-3	-	TGCGCCAGCAGCCAAGTCGGCTACTATGGCTACCCCTTC	CASSQVGYYGYPF
TRBJ2-3	few	TRBV2	TRBD2	TGTGCCAGCAAGGGGACTAGGGGTGCAGATACGCAGTATTTT	CASKGTRGADTQYF
TRBJ1-2	once	TRBV7-8	TRBD1	TGTGCCAGCAGCTTGGGTGGGACAGGCATAGGCTACACCTTC	CASSLGGTGIGYTF
TRBJ1-1	-	TRBV6-5	-	TGTGCCAGCAGAACCCCACAGAGGAACACTGAAGCTTTCTTT	CASRTPQRNTEAFF
TRBJ2-5	once	TRBV14	TRBD2	TGTGCCAGCAGCGCGACTAGCGGGGGGGCCAGAGAGACCCAGTACTTC	CASSATSGGARETQYF
TRBJ2-5	few	TRBV19	-	TGTGCCAGTAGTGGGCGGTGGACAATCCAAGAGACCCAGTACTTC	CASSGRWTIQETQYF
TRBJ1-6	-	TRBV7-8	TRBD1	TGTGCCAGCAGCCATGGTGTGGGCAGGGGGAATTCACCCCTCCACTTT	CASSHGVGRGNSPLHF
TRBJ1-1	few	TRBV30	-	TGTGCGGCCGCCAGGGTAGGAACTGAAGCTTTCTTT	CAAARVGTEAFF